This TCR beta chain was profiled in a study of a mutant IDH1 vaccine in newly diagnosed glioma. Notes on the study in general: Alterations occurring in top peripheral T cell clonotypes seemed unrelated to pseudoprogression.

V lost 8 bases and J lost 3; bases outside the gene matches: 8. The germline V gene has CDR1 SGHAT and CDR2 FQNNGV. CDR3 length: 15 amino acids. Time point: baseline, week 1 (first vaccination visit). The treatment was: pre-vaccination baseline after standard-of-care therapy. Of note for this clone: The target antigen is unknown.

TCRdb's copy holds only in-frame clones and misses some; the assay was immunoSEQ multiplex PCR. The sample holds 20,000 to 25,000 clones; approximately 93% are singletons and the top ten take around 10%. This rearrangement joins TRBV11-2 to TRBJ2-2, with 8 bases aligning to TRBD2. The sequence derives from a man younger than 40 with glioma. Sequencing used PBMCs, obtained from a glioma patient treated with radiotherapy, temozolomide or both. CDR3 in amino acids: CASSFRLAYTGELFF. As DNA, the CDR3 is TGTGCCAGCTCCTTTCGACTAGCGTACACCGGGGAGCTGTTTTTT.